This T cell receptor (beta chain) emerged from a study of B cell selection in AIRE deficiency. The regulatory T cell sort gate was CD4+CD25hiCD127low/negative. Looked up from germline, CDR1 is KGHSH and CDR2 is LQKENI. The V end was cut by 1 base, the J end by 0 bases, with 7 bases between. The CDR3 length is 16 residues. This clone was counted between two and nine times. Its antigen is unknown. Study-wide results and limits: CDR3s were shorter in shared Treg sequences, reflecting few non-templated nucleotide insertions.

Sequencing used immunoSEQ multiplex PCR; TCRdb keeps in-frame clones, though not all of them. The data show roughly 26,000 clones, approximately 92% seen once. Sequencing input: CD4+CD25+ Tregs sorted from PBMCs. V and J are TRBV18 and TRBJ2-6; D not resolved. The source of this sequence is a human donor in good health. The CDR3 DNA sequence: TGTGCCAGCTCACCACGCGGTTACTCTGGGGCCAACGTCCTGACTTTC. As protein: CASSPRGYSGANVLTF. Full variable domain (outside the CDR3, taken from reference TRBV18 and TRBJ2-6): NAGVMQNPRHLVRRRGQEARLRCSPMKGHSHVYWYRQLPEEGLKFMVYLQKENIIDESGMPKERFSAEFPKEGPSILRIQQVVRGDSAAYFCASSPRGYSGANVLTFGAGSRLTVL.